The next 25 T cell receptor beta chains were all read from a single sample in a study of spatial heterogeneity in lung cancer. TCRdb re-derived calls from the 5' RACE reads in MiXCR, one entry per CDR3 protein. Here the sample spans about 33,000 distinct CDR3 sequences, more than 9% being singletons. Time point denoted: blood at routine non-recurrence follow-up after resection. The material was PBMCs, obtained at follow-up. These TCRs come from a female donor with early-stage non-small cell lung cancer.

This clonotype was detected ten times or more. V usage is TRBV28 and J usage is TRBJ2-3; perhaps D is TRBD1 or TRBD2 (5 bases each). V lost 8 bases, J lost 1 base, and 10 bases lay in between. The CDR3 covers 13 residues. Germline CDR1 and CDR2: MDHEN and SYDVKM. This CDR3 reads CASGGSGTDTQYF. For the CDR3, the DNA is TGTGCCAGCGGGGGTTCGGGCACAGATACGCAGTATTTT.

This clonotype was found a few times. The chain has TRBV6-5 and TRBJ2-7, with D perhaps matching TRBD2 (5 bases). V was cut by 6 bases and J by 3 bases, with 15 bases left in between. CDR3 size: 14 residues. Germline V CDR1 and CDR2: MNHEY, SVGAGI. CDR3 residues: CASSGVSHGYEQYF. The DNA of the CDR3 is TGTGCCAGCAGCGGGGTGTCCCACGGCTACGAGCAGTACTTC.

This clonotype was picked up many times. The chain joins TRBV5-5 to TRBJ2-3, with D unclear. With 0 bases removed from V and 1 base from J, the gap between germline ends came to 3 bases. The V gene's germline CDR1 is SGHKS and CDR2 YYEKEE (reference sequence). This CDR3 has 13 residues. The CDR3 coding sequence is TGTGCCAGCAGCTTGGAAGGCACAGATACGCAGTATTTT. Translated: CASSLEGTDTQYF.

Ten or more counts support this clonotype. This sequence joins TRBV19 and TRBJ1-5; 9 bases agree with TRBD1. The CDR3 spans 14 residues. V trimming: 5 bases; J trimming: 7 bases; junction bases outside the gene matches: 6. Germline V gene sequence: CDR1 LNHDA, CDR2 SQIVND (reference sequence). CDR3 amino acids: CASSPGQGRQPQHF. The CDR3 nucleotides read TGTGCCAGTAGTCCTGGACAGGGGAGGCAGCCCCAGCATTTT. The entire variable domain, with the rest obtained from reference TRBV19 and TRBJ1-5, is as follows: DGGITQSPKYLFRKEGQNVTLSCEQNLNHDAMYWYRQDPGQGLRLIYYSQIVNDFQKGDIAEGYSVSREKKESFPLTVTSAQKNPTAFYLCASSPGQGRQPQHFGDGTRLSIL.

The chain links TRBV4-2 to TRBJ2-1; D may be TRBD1 or TRBD2 (5 bases each). The CDR3 sequence is 17 residues long. Trimming took 3 bases from V and 6 from J, leaving 21 bases between them. The germline V gene has CDR1 LGHNA and CDR2 YNFKEQ. The CDR3 DNA reads as TGTGCCAGCAGCCACCTGACAGACGGACTTGGGACCAATGAGCAGTTCTTC. Translating it yields CASSHLTDGLGTNEQFF.

The chain has TRBV30 and TRBJ1-3; D not resolved. Germline values: CDR1 GTSNPN, CDR2 SVGIG (reference sequence). The length of the CDR3 is 14 residues. V lost 5 bases to trimming and J lost 0 bases, with 11 bases between them. The CDR3 region has the DNA TGTGCCTGGTACAGCGTACTCTCTGGAAACACCATATATTTT. Its translation: CAWYSVLSGNTIYF.

This clonotype showed up just a few times. This chain uses TRBV7-2 with TRBJ2-3; possible D gene TRBD2, 5 bases. CDR1 is SGHTA, CDR2 FQGNSA, per germline. The CDR3 covers 15 residues. V was pared by 3 bases and J by 2 bases, with 12 bases between. The CDR3: CASSLVRVYTDTQYF. The CDR3 coding sequence is TGTGCCAGCAGCTTGGTGAGGGTCTACACAGATACGCAGTATTTT. Full variable domain (rest looked up from reference TRBV7-2 and TRBJ2-3): GAGVSQSPSNKVTEKGKDVELRCDPISGHTALYWYRQSLGQGLEFLIYFQGNSAPDKSGLPSDRFSAERTGGSVSTLTIQRTQQEDSAVYLCASSLVRVYTDTQYFGPGTRLTVL.

The V gene is TRBV11-1, the J gene TRBJ2-3; 9 nucleotides match TRBD1. The CDR3 consists of 16 residues. The J segment lost 2 bases and the V segment lost 2 bases, leaving 5 bases of the junction unmatched. CDR1 is SGHAT and CDR2 is FQDESV in the germline V gene (reference sequence). The DNA for the CDR3 is TGTGCCAGCAGCTTATACCGGGACAGGGACACAGATACGCAGTATTTT. This sequence encodes CASSLYRDRDTDTQYF. Together with reference TRBV11-1 and TRBJ2-3, the CDR3 gives the full variable domain: EAEVAQSPRYKITEKSQAVAFWCDPISGHATLYWYRQILGQGPELLVQFQDESVVDDSQLPKDRFSAERLKGVDSTLKIQPAELGDSAMYLCASSLYRDRDTDTQYFGPGTRLTVL.

The table lists this clonotype with many counts. One junction end does not reproduce the germline sequence, and a read error may be involved. The chain combines TRBV28 with TRBJ2-7; D remains unclear. The CDR3 extends over 12 amino acids. The germline V gene has CDR1 MDHEN and CDR2 SYDVKM. CDR3 sequence: CASSLNGQAGYF. CDR3 in DNA: TGTGCCAGCAGTTTGAACGGGCAGGCAGGATATTTC.

V gene TRBV7-9 combines with J gene TRBJ2-1; a weak D match, TRBD2 (7 bases). Germline CDR1 and CDR2: SEHNR and FQNEAQ (reference sequence). V lost 3 bases and J lost 0, with 18 bases in between. The CDR3 contains 18 residues. The CDR3 DNA sequence: TGTGCCAGCAGCTTCCCCTCGTGGGGGGGCCCCTCCTACAATGAGCAGTTCTTC. This sequence encodes CASSFPSWGGPSYNEQFF.

This clonotype came up a few times. The V gene is TRBV30, the J gene TRBJ1-2; tentatively, D is TRBD1 (6 bases). The CDR3 runs to 12 residues. V was shortened by 5 bases and J by 4 bases, with 11 bases between the two germline ends. Germline V lookup: CDR1 GTSNPN, CDR2 SVGIG (reference sequence). CDR3: CAWRTVTYGYTF. In DNA form, the CDR3 reads TGTGCCTGGCGGACAGTAACCTATGGCTACACCTTC.

This clonotype has at least ten counts. The chain uses TRBV12-3 or TRBV12-4 and TRBJ2-2, with D hard to call. Trimming cost V 6 bases and J 2 bases, with 4 bases left between them. CDR3 length: 12 residues. The CDR3 here is CASSRNTGELFF. In nucleotides, the CDR3 is TGTGCCAGCAGCAGAAACACCGGGGAGCTGTTTTTT.

The rearrangement links TRBV5-1 to TRBJ1-1, with D perhaps matching TRBD1 (5 bases). Germline-derived CDR1 and CDR2 are SGHRS and YFSETQ. The CDR3 has 15 amino acids. V was clipped by 1 base and J by 4 bases, with 14 bases between them. This chain's CDR3 is CASSLFGDGGTEAFF. CDR3 bases: TGCGCCAGCAGCTTGTTTGGGGACGGGGGCACTGAAGCTTTCTTT.

V and J are TRBV5-1 and TRBJ2-7; 9 bases are a match to TRBD1. J gave up 2 bases and V 0 bases, and 9 bases lay outside the gene matches. Germline V lookup: CDR1 SGHRS, CDR2 YFSETQ. The CDR3 has 17 amino acids. CDR3 in amino acids: CASSLVSSGTGTYEQYF. The CDR3, as DNA: TGCGCCAGCAGCTTGGTATCAAGCGGGACAGGGACCTACGAGCAGTACTTC.

This clonotype is categorized as medium-sized. The genes are TRBV5-1 and TRBJ2-7; 7 nucleotides agree with TRBD1. Per the germline V gene, CDR1 is SGHRS and CDR2 is YFSETQ. V lost 4 bases to trimming and J lost 4 bases; unmatched junction nucleotides: 11. CDR3 length: 15 amino acids. CDR3 amino acids: CASSPRIGGQYEQYF. CDR3 DNA: TGCGCCAGCAGCCCCCGAATTGGGGGACAGTACGAGCAGTACTTC.

This clonotype appeared many times. The chain recombines TRBV6-1 with TRBJ2-7; no definite D call. The CDR3 length is 14 residues. CDR1 and CDR2 (germline): MNHNS, SASEGT. V lost 6 bases, J lost 1 base, and 13 bases lay in between. The CDR3, as DNA: TGTGCCAGCAGAGAACCGGGTTTGTCCTACGAGCAGTACTTC. It translates to CASREPGLSYEQYF.

The V and J genes are TRBV28 and TRBJ2-1, with 9 bases lining up with TRBD2. Per germline, CDR1 MDHEN and CDR2 SYDVKM. Trimming took 2 bases from V and 8 from J; bases not matched to a gene: 10. The CDR3 spans 16 residues. CDR3 in DNA: TGTGCCAGCAGTTTACAGCCCGGGACTAGCTTGGATGAGCAGTTCTTC. This gives the protein CASSLQPGTSLDEQFF.

This clonotype was counted at least ten times. The chain carries TRBV6-6 and TRBJ2-3; TRBD2 matches 13 bases. Germline V gives CDR1 MNHNY, CDR2 SVGAGI (reference sequence). V shed 2 bases and J 3 bases; nucleotides not matched to a gene: 5. This CDR3 is built from 17 residues. CDR3 in DNA: TGTGCCAGCAGTTACGGACTAGCGGGGGACCAAACAGATACGCAGTATTTT. Protein product: CASSYGLAGDQTDTQYF.

This clonotype was picked up a small number of times. The chain links TRBV6-6 to TRBJ1-4; D perhaps matches TRBD1 (6 bases). Germline V gene data show CDR1 as MNHNY and CDR2 as SVGAGI (reference sequence). V gave up 0 bases and J gave up 0 bases, with 20 bases separating them. This CDR3 is built from 20 residues. CDR3: CASSYSSVGTPTTTNEKLFF. For the CDR3, the DNA is TGTGCCAGCAGTTACTCGAGCGTGGGGACACCCACTACAACTAATGAAAAACTGTTTTTT.

This clonotype was observed at least ten times. The chain has TRBV4-1 and TRBJ2-1, with D possibly being TRBD2 (6 bases). V was clipped by 1 base and J by 8 bases, with 12 bases between them. The length of the CDR3 is 14 residues. Germline V gene data show CDR1 as MGHRA and CDR2 as YSYEKL. DNA for the CDR3: TGCGCCAGCAGCCAAGTTAGCGGTGTCGATGAGCAGTTCTTC. Residues: CASSQVSGVDEQFF.

At least ten counts were recorded for this clonotype. V and J are TRBV7-2 and TRBJ2-7; the match to TRBD2 covers 11 bases. The CDR3 is 15 amino acids. Germline-derived CDR1 and CDR2 are SGHTA and FQGNSA. V dropped 5 bases and J dropped 7; count of bases not matched to a gene: 10. CDR3 amino acids: CASSLTSGGLYEQYF. CDR3 DNA sequence: TGTGCCAGCAGCCTCACTAGCGGGGGCCTCTATGAGCAGTACTTC.

This clonotype was detected ten times or more. This chain links TRBV29-1 with TRBJ1-1; D is undetermined. The V end lost 4 bases, the J end lost 0 bases, and 15 bases lay between the germline ends. The CDR3 contains 15 residues. Germline loops: CDR1 SQVTM, CDR2 ANQGSEA. The CDR3: CSVGVEPFMNTEAFF. CDR3 in DNA: TGCAGCGTTGGGGTAGAACCCTTCATGAACACTGAAGCTTTCTTT.

This clonotype was seen more than once but under ten times. V and J are TRBV9 and TRBJ2-6, with TRBD1 matching over 7 bases. CDR1 and CDR2 (germline): SGDLS, YYNGEE. The CDR3 contains 16 residues. Trimming removed 3 bases from V and 4 bases from J; junction bases left unmatched: 7. In DNA, the CDR3 is TGTGCCAGCAGCGCCCGACAGGGAACAGGGGCCAACGTCCTGACTTTC. Its translation: CASSARQGTGANVLTF.

This rearrangement joins TRBV28 to TRBJ2-7; 9 bases are a match to TRBD1. The J segment lost 4 bases and the V segment lost 3 bases, leaving 7 bases of the junction unmatched. The CDR3 contains 15 residues. CDR1 is MDHEN, CDR2 SYDVKM, per germline. The CDR3 is CASSLATGGDYEQYF. Here the CDR3 DNA reads TGTGCCAGCAGTTTGGCGACAGGGGGGGATTACGAGCAGTACTTC.

As regards this clonotype: Being one base from a much bigger clone, this may be a read error. The CDR3 is CSASGPRHSPLLF. The DNA for the CDR3 is TGCAGTGCTTCGGGCCCCCGGCATTCACCCCTCCTCTTT. The V call is TRBV20-1, the J call TRBJ1-6, with unresolved D. CDR1 is DFQATT and CDR2 is SNEGSKA in the germline V gene (reference sequence). The CDR3 runs to 13 residues.